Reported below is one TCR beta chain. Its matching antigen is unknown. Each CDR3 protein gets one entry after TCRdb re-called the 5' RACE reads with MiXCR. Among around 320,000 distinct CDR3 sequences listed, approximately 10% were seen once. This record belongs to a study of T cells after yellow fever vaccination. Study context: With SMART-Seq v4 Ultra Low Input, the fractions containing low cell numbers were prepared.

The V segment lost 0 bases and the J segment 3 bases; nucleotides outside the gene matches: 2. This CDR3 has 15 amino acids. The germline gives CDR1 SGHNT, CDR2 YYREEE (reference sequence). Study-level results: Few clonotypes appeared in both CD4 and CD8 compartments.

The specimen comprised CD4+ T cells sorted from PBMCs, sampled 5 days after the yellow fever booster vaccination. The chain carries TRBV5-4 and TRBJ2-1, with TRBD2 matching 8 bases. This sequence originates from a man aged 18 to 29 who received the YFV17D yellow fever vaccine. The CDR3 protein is CASSLGSGVYNEQFF. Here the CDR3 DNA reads TGTGCCAGCAGCTTGGGTAGCGGGGTCTACAATGAGCAGTTCTTC.